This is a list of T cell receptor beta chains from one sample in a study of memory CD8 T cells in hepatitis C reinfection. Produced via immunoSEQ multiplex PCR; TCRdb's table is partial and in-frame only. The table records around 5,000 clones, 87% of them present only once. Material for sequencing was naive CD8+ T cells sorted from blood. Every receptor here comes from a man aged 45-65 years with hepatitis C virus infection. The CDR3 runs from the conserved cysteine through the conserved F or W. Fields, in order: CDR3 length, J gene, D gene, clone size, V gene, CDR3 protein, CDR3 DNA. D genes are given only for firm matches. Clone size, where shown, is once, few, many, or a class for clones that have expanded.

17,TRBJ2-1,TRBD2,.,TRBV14,CASSHEAGLAGKNEQFF,TGTGCCAGCAGCCACGAAGCGGGACTAGCGGGGAAGAATGAGCAGTTCTTC
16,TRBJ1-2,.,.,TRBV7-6,CASSLTAVKGAGGYTF,TGTGCCAGCAGCTTAACAGCCGTGAAAGGAGCGGGTGGCTACACCTTC
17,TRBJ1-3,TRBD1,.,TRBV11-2,CASSFLQGAFSGNTIYF,TGTGCCAGCAGCTTTCTTCAGGGGGCGTTCTCTGGAAACACCATATATTTT
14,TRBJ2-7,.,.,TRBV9,CASSVVPSSYEQYF,TGTGCCAGCAGCGTAGTCCCGAGCTCCTACGAGCAGTACTTC
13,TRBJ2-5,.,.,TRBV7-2,CASSPEGWETQYF,TGTGCCAGCAGCCCGGAGGGCTGGGAGACCCAGTACTTC
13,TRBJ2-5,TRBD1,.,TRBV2,CASSDKTGGVEYF,TGTGCCAGCAGTGATAAAACAGGGGGCGTGGAGTACTTC
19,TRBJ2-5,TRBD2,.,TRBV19,CASSIGKGLAISYQETQYF,TGTGCCAGTAGTATAGGGAAGGGACTAGCTATATCGTACCAAGAGACCCAGTACTTC
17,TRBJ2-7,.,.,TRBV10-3,CAISEEDGGILSYEQYF,TGTGCCATCAGTGAGGAGGATGGCGGGATACTCTCCTACGAGCAGTACTTC
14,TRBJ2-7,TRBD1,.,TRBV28,CASSNRDRPYEQYF,TGTGCCAGCAGTAACCGGGACAGACCATACGAGCAGTACTTC
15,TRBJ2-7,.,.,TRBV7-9,CASSGRDQGEYEQYF,TGTGCCAGCAGCGGCCGGGATCAAGGCGAATACGAGCAGTACTTC
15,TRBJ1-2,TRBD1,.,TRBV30,CAWSTRDRDIAGYTF,TGTGCCTGGAGTACTCGGGACAGGGACATTGCGGGCTACACCTTC
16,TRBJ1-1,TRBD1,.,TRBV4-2,CASSQDLGTGNTEAFF,TGTGCCAGCAGCCAAGATCTTGGGACAGGTAACACTGAAGCTTTCTTT
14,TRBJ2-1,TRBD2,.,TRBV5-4,CASSLRVAGAPKFF,TGTGCCAGCAGCTTGAGGGTAGCGGGAGCCCCGAAGTTCTTC
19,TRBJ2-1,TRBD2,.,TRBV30,CAWSIRQGLSGSSYNEQFF,TGTGCCTGGAGTATACGTCAGGGCCTTAGCGGGAGCTCCTACAATGAGCAGTTCTTC
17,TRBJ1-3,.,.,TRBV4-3,CASSQDPPENSGNTIYF,TGCGCCAGCAGCCAAGATCCGCCGGAGAATTCTGGAAACACCATATATTTT
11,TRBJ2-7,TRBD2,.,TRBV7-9,CAVGGDYEQYF,TGTGCCGTGGGGGGGGACTACGAGCAGTACTTC
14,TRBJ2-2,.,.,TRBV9,CASSIGGGTGELFF,TGTGCCAGCAGCATAGGCGGCGGCACCGGGGAGCTGTTTTTT
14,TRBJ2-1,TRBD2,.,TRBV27,CASSITSGGNEQFF,TGTGCCAGCAGTATAACTAGCGGGGGGAATGAGCAGTTCTTC
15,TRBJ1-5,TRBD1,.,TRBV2,CASSEADRDNQPQHF,TGTGCCAGCAGTGAAGCGGACAGGGACAATCAGCCCCAGCATTTT
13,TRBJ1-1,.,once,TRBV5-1,CASSLAVGTEAFF,TGCGCCAGCAGCTTGGCGGTTGGCACTGAAGCTTTCTTT
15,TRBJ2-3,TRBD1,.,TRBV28,CASSLSGQRTDTQYF,TGTGCCAGCAGTTTATCGGGACAGCGCACAGATACGCAGTATTTT
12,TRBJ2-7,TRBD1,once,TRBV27,CASGDRDHEQYF,TGTGCCAGCGGGGACAGGGACCACGAGCAGTACTTC
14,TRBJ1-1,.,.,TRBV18,CASSPQGWNTEAFF,TGTGCCAGCTCACCACAGGGGTGGAACACTGAAGCTTTCTTT
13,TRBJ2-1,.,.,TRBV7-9,CASTPGPYNEQFF,TGTGCCAGCACCCCAGGCCCTTACAATGAGCAGTTCTTC
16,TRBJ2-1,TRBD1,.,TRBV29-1,CSVEASSWDRGNEQFF,TGCAGCGTTGAAGCCTCTTCATGGGACAGGGGAAATGAGCAGTTCTTC
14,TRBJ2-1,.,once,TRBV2,CASRQPQVGNEQFF,TGTGCCAGCAGACAGCCCCAGGTCGGTAATGAGCAGTTCTTC
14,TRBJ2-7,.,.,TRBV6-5,CASSYAGPSDEQYF,TGTGCCAGCAGTTACGCGGGGCCCTCCGACGAGCAGTACTTC
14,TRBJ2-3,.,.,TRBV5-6,CASSLATGADTQYF,TGTGCCAGCAGCTTGGCTACAGGTGCAGATACGCAGTATTTT
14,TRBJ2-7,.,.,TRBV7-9,CASSDPHRVVEQYF,TGTGCCAGCAGTGACCCGCACAGGGTAGTCGAGCAGTACTTC
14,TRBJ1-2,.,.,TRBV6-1,CASQDRNENYGYTF,TGTGCCAGCCAGGATAGGAATGAAAACTATGGCTACACCTTC
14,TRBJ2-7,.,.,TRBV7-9,CASGPLGVFDEQYF,TGTGCCAGCGGACCTTTGGGAGTGTTTGACGAGCAGTACTTC
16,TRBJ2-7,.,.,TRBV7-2,CASSLAGSGVTYEQYF,TGTGCCAGCAGCTTAGCAGGGTCGGGGGTAACCTACGAGCAGTACTTC
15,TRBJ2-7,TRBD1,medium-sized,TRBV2,CASSEAMGTVYEQYF,TGTGCCAGCAGTGAAGCGATGGGGACAGTCTACGAGCAGTACTTC
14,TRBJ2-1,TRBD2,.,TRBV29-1,CSVEGLAGDNEQFF,TGCAGCGTTGAGGGGCTAGCGGGAGACAATGAGCAGTTCTTC
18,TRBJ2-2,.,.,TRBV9,CASSVEGGGISNTGELFF,TGTGCCAGCAGCGTAGAAGGGGGCGGGATATCGAACACCGGGGAGCTGTTTTTT
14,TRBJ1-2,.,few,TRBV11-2,CASSLGGGTEGYTF,TGTGCCAGCAGCTTAGGAGGAGGGACGGAAGGCTACACCTTC
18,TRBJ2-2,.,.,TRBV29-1,CSVELSAGVVRNTGELFF,TGCAGCGTTGAATTAAGTGCAGGGGTCGTAAGGAACACCGGGGAGCTGTTTTTT
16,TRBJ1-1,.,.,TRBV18,CASSPLGGRMTTEAFF,TGTGCCAGCTCACCATTGGGGGGGCGTATGACCACTGAAGCTTTCTTT
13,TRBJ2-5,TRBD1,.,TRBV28,CASRGTDQETQYF,TGTGCCAGCAGGGGGACAGACCAAGAGACCCAGTACTTC
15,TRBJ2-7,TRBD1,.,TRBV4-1,CASSQDGTGDYEQYF,TGCGCCAGCAGCCAAGACGGGACAGGGGACTACGAGCAGTACTTC
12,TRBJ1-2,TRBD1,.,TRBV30,CAWSVQGYGYTF,TGTGCCTGGAGTGTACAGGGGTATGGCTACACCTTC
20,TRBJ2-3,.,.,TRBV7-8,CASTDPRPGVMSPLEDTQYF,TGTGCCAGCACCGACCCCCGGCCAGGGGTAATGTCTCCACTTGAAGATACGCAGTATTTT
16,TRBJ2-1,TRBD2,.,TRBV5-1,CASSPIAGGALNEQFF,TGCGCCAGCAGCCCCATAGCGGGAGGGGCCCTCAATGAGCAGTTCTTC
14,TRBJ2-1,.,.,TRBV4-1,CASSPPLGDNEQFF,TGCGCCAGCAGCCCGCCCCTAGGTGACAATGAGCAGTTCTTC
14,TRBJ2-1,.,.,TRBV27,CASSFEGVEREQFF,TGTGCCAGCAGTTTCGAGGGAGTGGAGCGGGAGCAGTTCTTC
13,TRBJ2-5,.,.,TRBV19,CASSTGDGETQYF,TGTGCCAGTAGTACGGGGGACGGGGAGACCCAGTACTTC
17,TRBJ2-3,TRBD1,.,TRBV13,CASSPPGQGGMADTQYF,TGTGCCAGCAGCCCCCCCGGACAGGGCGGCATGGCAGATACGCAGTATTTT
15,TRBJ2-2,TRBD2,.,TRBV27,CASSLGGRATGELFF,TGTGCCAGCAGTTTAGGCGGGAGGGCCACCGGGGAGCTGTTTTTT
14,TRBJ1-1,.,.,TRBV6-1,CASSPGVSGTEAFF,TGTGCCAGCAGTCCAGGGGTTTCGGGCACTGAAGCTTTCTTT
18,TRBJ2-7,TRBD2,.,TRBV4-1,CASSLRLERGAGSYEQYF,TGCGCCAGCAGCCTTCGTCTGGAGCGGGGGGCAGGATCCTACGAGCAGTACTTC
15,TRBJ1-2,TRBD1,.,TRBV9,CASSVTGAASYGYTF,TGTGCCAGCAGCGTAACAGGGGCCGCTAGCTATGGCTACACCTTC
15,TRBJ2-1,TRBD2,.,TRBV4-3,CASSQTSGRDNEQFF,TGCGCCAGCAGCCAAACTAGCGGGAGGGACAATGAGCAGTTCTTC
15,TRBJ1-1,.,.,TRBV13,CASSSRGGANTEAFF,TGTGCCAGCAGCTCCCGAGGGGGGGCGAACACTGAAGCTTTCTTT
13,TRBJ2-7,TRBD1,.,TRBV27,CASSRGQAYEQYF,TGTGCCAGCAGCCGGGGACAGGCCTACGAGCAGTACTTC
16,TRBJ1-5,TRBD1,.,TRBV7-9,CASKGGTDHSNQPQHF,TGTGCCAGCAAAGGGGGGACAGACCATAGCAATCAGCCCCAGCATTTT
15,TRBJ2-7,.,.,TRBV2,CASSEGQGRSYEQYF,TGTGCCAGCAGTGAAGGGCAGGGGAGATCCTACGAGCAGTACTTC
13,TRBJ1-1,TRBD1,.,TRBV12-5,CASGLTGGTEAFF,TGTGCTAGTGGTTTGACAGGGGGCACTGAAGCTTTCTTT
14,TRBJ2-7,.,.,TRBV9,CASSGGKSDYEQYF,TGTGCCAGCAGCGGCGGAAAGAGTGATTACGAGCAGTACTTC
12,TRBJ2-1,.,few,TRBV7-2,CASSPLYNEQFF,TGTGCCAGCAGCCCCCTCTACAATGAGCAGTTCTTC
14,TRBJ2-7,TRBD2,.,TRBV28,CASSRTTSFREQYF,TGTGCCAGCAGTCGGACGACTAGCTTCCGCGAGCAGTACTTC